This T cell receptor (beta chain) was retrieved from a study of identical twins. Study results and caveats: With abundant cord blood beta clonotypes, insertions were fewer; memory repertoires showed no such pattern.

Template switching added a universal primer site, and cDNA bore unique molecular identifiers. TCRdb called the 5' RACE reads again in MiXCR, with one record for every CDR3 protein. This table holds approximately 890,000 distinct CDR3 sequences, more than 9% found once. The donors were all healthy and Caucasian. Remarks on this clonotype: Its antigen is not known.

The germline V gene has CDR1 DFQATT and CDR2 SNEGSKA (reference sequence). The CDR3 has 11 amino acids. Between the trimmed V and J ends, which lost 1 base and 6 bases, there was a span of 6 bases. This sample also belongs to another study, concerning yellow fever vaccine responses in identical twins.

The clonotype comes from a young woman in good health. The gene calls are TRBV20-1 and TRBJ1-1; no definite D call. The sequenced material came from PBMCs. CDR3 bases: TGCAGTGCTAGAGGGTTCGCTGAAGCTTTCTTT. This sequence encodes CSARGFAEAFF.